This entry concerns a single TCR beta chain. Its antigen is currently not known. Base-call qualities are not available, and no considerably larger clone is one nucleotide away. The data were obtained in a study of CD8 T cells in ankylosing spondylitis (dated by TCRdb to about 2017). At the level of the whole study: The study profiled T cell receptor beta repertoires in healthy donors and ankylosing spondylitis patients to find disease-linked TCR variants. The full study cohort comprised 25 ankylosing spondylitis patients and 85 to 120 healthy donors. Peripheral blood samples were taken, and synovial fluid was additionally collected from ankylosing spondylitis patients.

The CDR3 covers 17 residues, taking in both the cysteine and the phenylalanine. The sequence is cut down to CDR3 DNA, 51 bases in frame from base 1. For this chain, trimming is 5 bases at the V end and 2 bases at the J end, and the number of junction bases without a gene match is 8. The germline V gene (reference sequence) gives CDR1 as SEHNR and CDR2 as FQNEAQ. The sequencer was an Illumina HiSeq 2500. Quantitative 5'-RACE with molecular barcodes was used to prepare TCR beta libraries. In the authors' own workflow: A new computational method, built on a probabilistic model of VDJ rearrangement, was used to identify disease-linked TCR variants. TCRdb ran its own pipeline on the public reads, namely fastp trimming at Q25 and MiXCR clone calling, and kept in-frame beta chains. Rows with a matching CDR3 protein are joined into one entry that keeps the most common DNA and genes. TCRdb's processing, not the authors', yielded these V and J calls. Within this sample are under 950,000 distinct CDR3 sequences, with 15% to 20% of them counted one time only. The ten largest clones capture 15% to 20% of the sample.

Study-wide conclusions, independent of this receptor: The disease-linked clones had a CD8+ phenotype and were found at relatively low frequencies in peripheral blood. A TCR beta motif of roughly 8 highly homologous amino acid variants appeared characteristic of blood from ankylosing spondylitis patients. Some of the motif variants had been reported before in the synovial fluid and blood of reactive arthritis patients, a finding that suggests common disease-initiation mechanisms. The disease-linked clones were reported as significantly enriched in matched synovial fluid samples from ankylosing spondylitis patients.

The rearranged chain carries TRBV7-9 and TRBJ2-7; TRBD2 lines up with 14 middle nucleotides. The receptor was isolated from a male donor with ankylosing spondylitis. The sequencing input was blood, either unsorted or a sorted T cell fraction (not recorded which). The bases are TGTGCCAGCAGCGGGGGGACTAGCGGGAGAGAACCCTACGAGCAGTACTTC. Its protein reads: CASSGGTSGREPYEQYF.